This T cell receptor beta chain appears in the sequencing data of a study of blood T cell repertoires in COVID-19. CDR1 is SGHRS and CDR2 is YFSETQ in the germline V gene. The CDR3 sequence is 14 residues long. Trimming took 1 base from V and 6 from J, leaving 8 bases between them. The sample holds one count of this clone. TCRdb's copy holds only in-frame clones and misses some; the assay was immunoSEQ multiplex PCR. The data show about 200,000 clones, approximately 80% seen once. The source material was peripheral blood. V gene TRBV5-1 combines with J gene TRBJ1-6; D not certain. This clonotype originated in a woman over 75 with COVID-19, enrolled during active disease. CDR3 residues: CASSLPGVNSPLHF. CDR3 DNA sequence: TGCGCCAGCAGCTTGCCCGGGGTTAATTCACCCCTCCACTTT.